The present entry profiles one T cell receptor beta chain with its context. As handled by the study authors: Reference gene primer amplification yielded estimated nucleated cell counts. Measured with immunoSEQ multiplex PCR; TCRdb has only the in-frame clones, and not every one. V and J calls and clone size come straight from that table; D and trimming were deduced from the DNA. The sample consists of about 170,000 clones, approximately 91% of them appearing once. The CDR3 sequence is 15 residues long. Germline V gene data show CDR1 as SGHDT and CDR2 as YYEEEE. V shed 2 bases, J shed 9 bases, and the junction held 6 bases outside the gene matches. Seattle enrolled patients during active infection and tracked them longitudinally. The data derive from a study of blood T cell repertoires in COVID-19.

Sequencing was carried out using peripheral blood. This clonotype was obtained from a man in his late teens or twenties with COVID-19, enrolled during active disease. The V gene is TRBV5-6, the J gene TRBJ1-6, with 9 bases matching TRBD1. The CDR3 bases are TGTGCCAGCAGCTTTTTGGACAGGGGAACTTCACCCCTCCACTTT. Amino acid sequence: CASSFLDRGTSPLHF. Together with reference TRBV5-6 and TRBJ1-6, the CDR3 gives the full variable domain: DAGVTQSPTHLIKTRGQQVTLRCSPKSGHDTVSWYQQALGQGPQFIFQYYEEEERQRGNFPDRFSGHQFPNYSSELNVNALLLGDSALYLCASSFLDRGTSPLHFGNGTRLTVT.